This TCR beta chain was sequenced in a study of T-cell reconstitution after alpha-beta-depleted transplantation in children. This CDR3 has 13 amino acids. Germline V lookup: CDR1 SGHTA, CDR2 FQGNSA. V was clipped by 1 base and J by 5 bases, with 9 bases between them. This clonotype was observed at least ten times. Researchers prepared the TCRbeta library using unique molecular identifiers, the study reports. One entry per CDR3 protein results from TCRdb running MiXCR on the PCR reads. This sample has 450,000 to 600,000 distinct CDR3 sequences, with about 11% found just once. The source of this sequence is a child aged 2 to 10 with inherited bone marrow failure, due to receive a stem cell transplant. The chain joins TRBV7-2 to TRBJ2-7; D not resolved. This specimen consisted of PBMCs, obtained before TCRalphabeta/CD19-depleted stem cell transplant. CDR3 amino acids: CASSLGRNHEQYF. CDR3 sequence (DNA): TGTGCCAGCAGCTTAGGTCGTAACCACGAGCAGTACTTC.